Presented here are 28 T cell receptor beta chains from one specimen sequenced in a study of early T cells in non-severe SARS-CoV-2 infection. MiXCR was run by TCRdb on the 5' RACE reads, yielding one entry per CDR3 protein. Here the sample spans 66,000 or so distinct CDR3 sequences, under 14% being singletons. Material: whole blood. The receptor source for this set is an adult who was a healthcare worker with PCR-confirmed SARS-CoV-2 infection or an uninfected control (not recorded which).

This clonotype was found many times. The DNA of the CDR3 is TGTGCCAGCAGCAAGGGCTACGAGCAGTACTTC. It yields the protein CASSKGYEQYF. J is TRBJ2-7 and V is TRBV14; D unclear. Deletions cut 5 bases from V and 3 bases from J, with 5 bases between. Looked up from germline, CDR1 is SGHDN and CDR2 is FVKESK. The CDR3 contains 11 residues.

This clonotype was observed many times. The rearrangement links TRBV12-3 or TRBV12-4 to TRBJ2-3; 8 nucleotides align to TRBD1. The CDR3 is 17 amino acids. After removal of 2 bases from V and 4 bases from J, the junction contained 11 bases not matched to a gene. The CDR3 DNA reads as TGTGCCAGCAGTTTATCGATCGGGCAGGGGGCCCCAGATACGCAGTATTTT. Protein product: CASSLSIGQGAPDTQYF.

This clonotype was observed at least ten times. V gene TRBV7-8 combines with J gene TRBJ2-5; 7 nucleotides agree with TRBD2. Germline V gives CDR1 SGHVS, CDR2 FQNEAQ. The CDR3 consists of 13 residues. V shed 4 bases and J 12 bases; nucleotides not matched to a gene: 11. The CDR3 DNA is TGTGCCAGCAGCTCCCGACTAGCCCAACGGGAGTACTTC. Amino acid sequence: CASSSRLAQREYF.

In its sample, this clonotype was seen many times. In DNA, the CDR3 is TGTGCCAGCAGCGCCTTTACTAGCGGGGGTAATCAAGAGACCCAGTACTTC. This translates into CASSAFTSGGNQETQYF. This chain joins TRBV9 and TRBJ2-5; TRBD2 matches at 11 bases. CDR1 SGDLS and CDR2 YYNGEE come from the germline V gene. The ends lost 3 bases at V and 2 bases at J; junction bases unmatched: 9. The CDR3 runs 17 residues.

This clonotype was observed many times. CDR3 amino acids: CASSQAVNYEQYF. Written as DNA, the CDR3 is TGTGCCAGCAGCCAAGCAGTTAACTACGAGCAGTACTTC. This chain joins TRBV3-1 and TRBJ2-7; no clear D gene. Germline V gene lookup returns CDR1 LGHDT and CDR2 YNNKEL (reference sequence). The CDR3 has 13 amino acids. V lost 1 base and J lost 3, with 7 bases in between.

The rearrangement links TRBV20-1 to TRBJ1-4; unclear D gene. CDR3 size: 12 residues. Germline V gives CDR1 DFQATT, CDR2 SNEGSKA (reference sequence). The V end lost 2 bases, the J end lost 3 bases, and 4 bases lay between the germline ends. This chain's CDR3 is CSARRPNEKLFF. As DNA, the CDR3 is TGCAGTGCTAGAAGGCCTAATGAAAAACTGTTTTTT.

This clonotype was counted at least ten times. The rearrangement links TRBV30 to TRBJ2-2; D gene ambiguous. CDR1 GTSNPN and CDR2 SVGIG come from the germline V gene (reference sequence). Trimming removed 0 bases at V and 4 bases at J, with 3 bases between. The CDR3 runs to 12 residues. CDR3 residues: CAWSVSTGELFF. The CDR3 DNA follows: TGTGCCTGGAGTGTCAGCACCGGGGAGCTGTTTTTT. Supplemented by reference TRBV30 and TRBJ2-2, the full variable domain reads SQTIHQWPATLVQPVGSPLSLECTVEGTSNPNLYWYRQAAGRGLQLLFYSVGIGQISSEVPQNLSASRPQDRQFILSSKKLLLSDSGFYLCAWSVSTGELFFGEGSRLTVL.

The chain couples TRBV24-1 to TRBJ1-2; D gene ambiguous. The CDR3 has 11 residues. Trimming shortened V by 9 bases and J by 2 bases, and 6 bases separated the two germline ends. Germline V gene sequence: CDR1 KGHDR, CDR2 SFDVKD. The CDR3 sequence is CATEGNYGYTF. The CDR3, as DNA: TGTGCCACCGAAGGCAACTATGGCTACACCTTC.

The chain employs TRBV6-5 and TRBJ2-1; unclear D gene. Trimming removed 0 bases at V and 7 bases at J, with 10 bases between. CDR1 and CDR2 (germline): MNHEY, SVGAGI. This CDR3 spans 14 amino acids. The CDR3 DNA follows: TGTGCCAGCAGTTACTCGAGAGGCCGGAATGAGCAGTTCTTC. Translating gives CASSYSRGRNEQFF.

There are many counts of this clonotype. The chain couples TRBV27 to TRBJ2-7; D is uncertain. Germline lookup yields CDR1 MNHEY and CDR2 SMNVEV (reference sequence). Trimming left V 5 bases short and J 10 bases short, with 21 bases between. This CDR3 contains 14 residues. The CDR3 nucleotides read TGTGCCAGCAGTGCATCCGGGCCCGTCCCCAACCAGTACTTC. It encodes CASSASGPVPNQYF.

A word on this clonotype: A much larger clone lies a single base off, so this may be a read error. J is TRBJ2-1 and V is TRBV3-1; D not resolved. In germline, CDR1 is LGHDT, CDR2 YNNKEL (reference sequence). V was cut by 3 bases and J by 14 bases, with 17 bases left in between. The CDR3 has 13 amino acids. CDR3 region: CASSHVPNEREFF. In nucleotides, the CDR3 is TGTGCCAGCAGCCACGTCCCCAACGAAAGGGAGTTCTTC.

This chain uses TRBV7-9 with TRBJ1-2; possibly TRBD1 for D (6 bases). The CDR3 sequence is 14 residues long. Germline V CDR1 and CDR2: SEHNR, FQNEAQ (reference sequence). V gave up 5 bases and J gave up 1 base, with 11 bases separating them. CDR3 coding DNA: TGTGCCAGCAGCCCCCAACAGGGTAACTATGGCTACACCTTC. This codes for CASSPQQGNYGYTF.

The chain combines TRBV20-1 with TRBJ1-2; 7 bases match TRBD1. CDR3 size: 12 residues. With 7 bases clipped from V and 5 bases from J, the junction kept 7 bases outside the gene matches. Germline V gene data show CDR1 as DFQATT and CDR2 as SNEGSKA (reference sequence). The CDR3 DNA is TGCAGTGTTGACAGGGCCGGTTATGGCTACACCTTC. Protein sequence: CSVDRAGYGYTF.

V is TRBV20-1 and J is TRBJ1-4; TRBD1 is a possible D gene (5 bases). The CDR3 has 14 residues. V shed 3 bases and J shed 8 bases, with 16 bases lying between them. The V gene's germline CDR1 is DFQATT and CDR2 SNEGSKA (reference sequence). CDR3 sequence: CSASPAGDSEKLFF. The CDR3 DNA sequence: TGCAGTGCTAGTCCCGCGGGGGATTCGGAAAAACTGTTTTTT.

The chain has TRBV20-1 and TRBJ2-1; TRBD1 aligns across 9 bases. CDR3 length: 15 amino acids. In germline, CDR1 is DFQATT, CDR2 SNEGSKA (reference sequence). Trimming at V came to 3 bases and at J to 8 bases, leaving 11 bases not matched to a gene. CDR3 sequence reads: CSARGVRTGADEQFF. CDR3 in DNA: TGCAGTGCTAGGGGGGTTCGGACAGGGGCAGATGAGCAGTTCTTC.

This clonotype was counted only a few times. V usage is TRBV29-1 and J usage is TRBJ2-1, with D unclear. Germline values: CDR1 SQVTM, CDR2 ANQGSEA. The CDR3 has 10 amino acids. Trimming shortened V by 6 bases and J by 6 bases, and 6 bases separated the two germline ends. The chain's CDR3 is CSVSGNEQFF. The CDR3 DNA is TGCAGCGTATCAGGCAATGAGCAGTTCTTC.

This clonotype was observed at least ten times. The genes are TRBV4-3 and TRBJ2-2, with no clear D. Germline CDR1 reads LGHNA; CDR2 reads YSLEER. This CDR3 has 13 amino acids. V was cut by 1 base and J by 3 bases, with 3 bases left in between. The CDR3 nucleotides are TGCGCCAGCAGCCAAGCATACACCGGGGAGCTGTTTTTT. This gives the protein CASSQAYTGELFF.

The sample holds one count of this clonotype. The chain carries TRBV12-3 or TRBV12-4 and TRBJ1-4; D not certain. V dropped 6 bases and J dropped 7 bases, with 18 bases sitting between them. The CDR3 extends over 15 amino acids. CDR3 bases: TGTGCCAGCAGCCCCGGGAGTACAATCGGTGAAAAACTGTTTTTT. Protein sequence: CASSPGSTIGEKLFF.

This clonotype has a count of ten or more. This sequence joins TRBV7-9 and TRBJ2-5; 7 bases align to TRBD1. In germline, CDR1 is SEHNR, CDR2 FQNEAQ (reference sequence). This CDR3 has 14 residues. Trimming took 5 bases from V and 2 from J; bases not matched to a gene: 5. CDR3 amino acids: CASSPDREQETQYF. In DNA form, the CDR3 reads TGTGCCAGCAGCCCCGACAGGGAACAAGAGACCCAGTACTTC.

In this sample, this clonotype turned up many times. V and J are TRBV7-9 and TRBJ1-6; unclear D gene. In germline, CDR1 is SEHNR, CDR2 FQNEAQ (reference sequence). The CDR3 has 13 residues. The V and J ends lost 6 bases and 9 bases respectively, with 12 bases between them. Here the CDR3 DNA reads TGTGCCAGCAGGCCCGGGGTGGCTTCACCCCTCCACTTT. This sequence encodes CASRPGVASPLHF.

This chain connects TRBV6-5 to TRBJ2-7, with 7 bases matching TRBD1. Per germline, CDR1 MNHEY and CDR2 SVGAGI. The ends lost 3 bases at V and 1 base at J; junction bases unmatched: 6. The CDR3 extends over 15 amino acids. Written as DNA, the CDR3 is TGTGCCAGCAGTTATGACGGGACAGTTTCCTACGAGCAGTACTTC. Its protein is CASSYDGTVSYEQYF.

This clonotype was detected ten times or more. The chain combines TRBV30 with TRBJ2-7; a possible D gene is TRBD1 (5 bases). The V end lost 2 bases, the J end lost 3 bases, and 8 bases lay between the germline ends. The length of the CDR3 is 12 residues. The germline V gene has CDR1 GTSNPN and CDR2 SVGIG (reference sequence). In nucleotides, the CDR3 is TGTGCCTGGAGTAGTGACAGCTACGAGCAGTACTTC. Its translation is CAWSSDSYEQYF. Based on the CDR3 plus reference TRBV30 and TRBJ2-7, the full variable domain is SQTIHQWPATLVQPVGSPLSLECTVEGTSNPNLYWYRQAAGRGLQLLFYSVGIGQISSEVPQNLSASRPQDRQFILSSKKLLLSDSGFYLCAWSSDSYEQYFGPGTRLTVT.

This clonotype was detected a few times. The rearrangement joins TRBV27 to TRBJ2-7; TRBD1 might be the D (6 bases). V was clipped by 4 bases and J by 3 bases, with 10 bases between them. CDR3 size: 13 residues. Germline CDR1 MNHEY, CDR2 SMNVEV (reference sequence). The DNA for the CDR3 is TGTGCCAGCAGTTGGGGGCTCAACTACGAGCAGTACTTC. This sequence encodes CASSWGLNYEQYF.

This clonotype was seen a handful of times. The chain has TRBV3-2 and TRBJ2-5; TRBD1, as called in the table, went unchecked against the DNA. TRBV3-2 is marked as a pseudogene. This CDR3 spans 17 amino acids. The CDR3 sequence is CASNSRRRGPYQETQYF. CDR3 DNA sequence: TGTGCCAGCAATTCCCGACGGCGGGGGCCTTACCAAGAGACCCAGTACTTC.

This chain uses TRBV6-2 or TRBV6-3 with TRBJ2-4, with no clear D. CDR3 length equals 17 residues. V was shortened by 0 bases and J by 0 bases, with 12 bases between the two germline ends. CDR1 is MNHEY and CDR2 is SVGEGT in the germline V gene. The CDR3 region is CASSYSRSGLAKNIQYF. The CDR3 coding sequence is TGTGCCAGCAGTTACTCGAGGTCGGGCCTAGCCAAAAACATTCAGTACTTC.

The CDR3 DNA sequence: TGTGCCAGCAGCCGGACAGGGAGTTCACCCCTCCACTTT. It translates to CASSRTGSSPLHF. The gene calls are TRBV12-3 or TRBV12-4 and TRBJ1-6, with TRBD1 matching over 8 bases. The CDR3 totals 13 residues. The ends lost 6 bases at V and 9 bases at J; junction bases unmatched: 4.

This rearrangement joins TRBV15 to TRBJ2-1, with D perhaps TRBD1 or TRBD2 (6 bases each). The ends were cut back, 5 bases at V and 15 bases at J, with 20 bases in the middle. The CDR3 is made up of 13 amino acids. The V gene's germline CDR1 is LNHNV and CDR2 YYDKDF (reference sequence). The CDR3 nucleotides read TGTGCCACCAGCGCCCGTTCGACGGGGGCCAGGTTCTTC. This encodes CATSARSTGARFF.

This clonotype was seen ten or more times. V and J are TRBV5-1 and TRBJ1-2; TRBD1 aligns across 7 bases. V lost 3 bases to trimming and J lost 3 bases; unmatched junction nucleotides: 20. The CDR3 runs to 19 residues. Germline V gene sequence: CDR1 SGHRS, CDR2 YFSETQ. The chain's CDR3 is CASSSPLDPGTAIDYGYTF. The CDR3 bases are TGCGCCAGCAGCTCCCCTCTCGACCCCGGGACAGCGATTGACTATGGCTACACCTTC.